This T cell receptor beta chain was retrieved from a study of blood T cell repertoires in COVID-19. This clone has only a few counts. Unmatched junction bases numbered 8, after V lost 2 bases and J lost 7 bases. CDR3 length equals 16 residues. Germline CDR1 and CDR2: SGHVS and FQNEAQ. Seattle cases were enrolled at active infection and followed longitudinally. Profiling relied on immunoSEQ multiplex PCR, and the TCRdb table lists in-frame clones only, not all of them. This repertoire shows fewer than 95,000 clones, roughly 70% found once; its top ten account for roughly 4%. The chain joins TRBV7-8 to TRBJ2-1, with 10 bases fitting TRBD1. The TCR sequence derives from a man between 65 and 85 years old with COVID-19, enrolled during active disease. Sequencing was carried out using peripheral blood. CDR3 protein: CASSLTPTGGRNEQFF. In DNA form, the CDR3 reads TGTGCCAGCAGCTTAACCCCGACAGGGGGCCGGAATGAGCAGTTCTTC.